This T cell receptor (beta chain) is drawn from a study of OX40 agonist ivuxolimab in advanced cancers. On the study more broadly: Melanoma, hepatocellular carcinoma, head and neck or renal cell cancer occurred in dose-escalation patients.

For this clone: What it binds is unknown.

Study-wide findings and caveats: Dosing at 0.1 to 3.0 mg/kg was accompanied by clonal expansion of CD4+ and CD8+ blood T cells by week 6.

This table comes from immunoSEQ multiplex PCR, and its TCRdb copy is limited to in-frame clones, with some not included. The sample carries fewer than 90,000 clones, roughly nine tenths recorded once. The ends lost 4 bases at V and 6 bases at J; junction bases unmatched: 9. From germline, CDR1 is SNHLY and CDR2 FYNNEI. The CDR3 consists of 16 residues. The rearrangement links TRBV2 to TRBJ2-2; 9 positions agree with TRBD2. The sample in question was CD4+ or CD8+ T cells sorted from blood, obtained in a trial of the OX40 agonist ivuxolimab. This receptor was obtained from an adult with an advanced solid tumor such as melanoma, head and neck, liver or kidney cancer. The chain's CDR3 is CASSARGREGAGELFF. The CDR3 DNA sequence: TGTGCCAGCAGTGCCCGGGGGCGGGAGGGGGCCGGGGAGCTGTTTTTT.